Listed here are 28 T cell receptor beta chains from one sample, sequenced in a study of breast tumors, draining lymph nodes, adjacent tissues. Axillary draining lymph nodes of breast cancer patients supplied the node samples. In TCRdb, the multiplex PCR reads were re-called with MiXCR into one record per CDR3 protein. The sample contains hundreds of thousands of distinct CDR3 sequences, approximately 31% of which appear only once. Material: axillary lymph node tissue. These receptors originate from a female donor with breast cancer. Some clones in this sample may be carry-over from other donors' samples.

There are many counts of this clonotype. The chain uses TRBV28 and TRBJ1-5; D might be TRBD1 (6 bases). V lost 7 bases, J lost 5 bases, and 15 bases lay in between. Looked up from germline, CDR1 is MDHEN and CDR2 is SYDVKM. The CDR3 consists of 14 residues. CDR3 nucleotide sequence: TGTGCCAGCATCCACGGACAGCTGGATCAGCCCCAGCATTTT. It specifies CASIHGQLDQPQHF.

This CDR3 is CATSGLPGQGYNEKLFF. The DNA for the CDR3 is TGTGCCACCAGTGGACTGCCGGGACAGGGATACAATGAAAAACTGTTTTTT. The V call is TRBV24-1, the J call TRBJ1-4, with 9 bases matching TRBD1. CDR1 is KGHDR, CDR2 SFDVKD, per germline. V shed 5 bases and J 5 bases; nucleotides not matched to a gene: 11. The CDR3 spans 17 residues.

This clonotype turned up a few times. This may come from a read error, since a much larger clone is one base off. V and J are TRBV7-9 and TRBJ2-1; 8 bases agree with TRBD2. The CDR3 loop spans 15 amino acids. The V gene's germline CDR1 is SEHNR and CDR2 FQNEAQ (reference sequence). CDR3 nucleotide sequence: TGTGCCAGCAGCTTAAGGAGCGGGAGTCCTTATGAGCAGCTCTTC. It encodes CASSLRSGSPYEQLF. Looking up the rest from reference TRBV7-9 and TRBJ2-1 gives the full variable domain: DTGVSQNPRHKITKRGQNVTFRCDPISEHNRLYWYRQTLGQGPEFLTYFQNEAQLEKSRLLSDRFSAERPKGSFSTLEIQRTEQGDSAMYLCASSLRSGSPYEQLFGPGTRLTVL.

This clonotype was recorded at least ten times. V and J are TRBV24-1 and TRBJ2-5; 7 positions agree with TRBD2. There are 15 residues in the CDR3. Germline lookup yields CDR1 KGHDR and CDR2 SFDVKD. Trimming cost V 5 bases and J 4 bases; bases outside gene matches: 9. The CDR3 reads CATSGGGSARETQYF. In nucleotides, the CDR3 is TGTGCCACCAGTGGCGGCGGGAGCGCTAGAGAGACCCAGTACTTC.

The V gene is TRBV11-2, the J gene TRBJ2-4, with TRBD2 identical over 8 bases. With V trimmed by 6 bases and J by 2 bases, 9 bases remained unmatched. The CDR3 has 16 residues. Germline V gives CDR1 SGHAT, CDR2 FQNNGV. The CDR3 loop reads CASRGPGLDSKNIQYF. The CDR3, as DNA: TGTGCCAGCAGGGGTCCGGGACTAGACTCCAAAAACATTCAGTACTTC.

This clonotype was detected many times. This chain links TRBV5-6 with TRBJ2-6, with 8 bases that match TRBD1. CDR1 and CDR2 from the germline V gene are SGHDT and YYEEEE. The CDR3 runs 13 residues. V lost 4 bases, J lost 11 bases, and 5 bases stayed unmatched. CDR3 in amino acids: CASSPGTGYVLTF. CDR3 bases: TGTGCCAGCAGCCCAGGGACAGGCTACGTCCTGACTTTC.

This clonotype was observed many times. V and J are TRBV28 and TRBJ2-7, with 8 bases that match TRBD1. The CDR3 spans 15 residues. The germline V gene has CDR1 MDHEN and CDR2 SYDVKM. V trimming: 5 bases; J trimming: 5 bases; junction bases outside the gene matches: 11. The CDR3 spells CASSQTTTGVDEQYF. DNA for the CDR3: TGTGCCAGCAGTCAGACTACGACAGGGGTGGACGAGCAGTACTTC.

This clonotype occurred a few times. CDR3 sequence reads: CASSPPVGGGGSETQYF. CDR3 sequence (DNA): TGTGCCAGCTCACCACCAGTAGGTGGGGGTGGTTCGGAGACCCAGTACTTC. The V gene is TRBV18, the J gene TRBJ2-5; D could derive from TRBD1 or TRBD2 (5 bases each). This CDR3 comprises 17 residues. The germline gives CDR1 KGHSH, CDR2 LQKENI. Deletions cut 0 bases from V and 5 bases from J, with 19 bases between.

In its sample, this clonotype was seen many times. The chain joins TRBV7-8 to TRBJ1-5, with D perhaps TRBD1 (5 bases). The CDR3 sequence is 18 residues long. Trimming stripped 5 bases from V and 0 bases from J, with 20 bases between. Germline V lookup: CDR1 SGHVS, CDR2 FQNEAQ. CDR3 sequence reads: CASSRTHQMGDSNQPQHF. The CDR3 DNA follows: TGTGCCAGCAGCCGCACCCACCAAATGGGGGATAGCAATCAGCCCCAGCATTTT.

This clonotype was detected many times. The V and J genes are TRBV20-1 and TRBJ2-1; tentatively, D is TRBD2 (5 bases). Germline CDR1 reads DFQATT; CDR2 reads SNEGSKA (reference sequence). CDR3 size: 12 residues. As DNA, the CDR3 is TGCAGCTGCGAGTTGGGAGACAATGAGCAGTTCTTC. The encoded protein is CSCELGDNEQFF.

This clonotype was observed at least ten times. The V gene is TRBV7-9, the J gene TRBJ2-7, with 16 bases identical to TRBD2. The germline CDR1 and CDR2 sequences are SEHNR and FQNEAQ (reference sequence). The CDR3 extends over 19 amino acids. V lost 6 bases and J lost 0; bases outside the gene matches: 11. In DNA form, the CDR3 reads TGTGCCAGCAGTTCTCAACCGGGACTAGCGGGAGGGAGCTCCTACGAGCAGTACTTC. It is translated as CASSSQPGLAGGSSYEQYF.

This clonotype occurred many times. The gene calls are TRBV6-1 and TRBJ1-3, with a tentative D call TRBD1 (5 bases). The CDR3 is 13 amino acids. Germline CDR1 reads MNHNS; CDR2 reads SASEGT. V lost 11 bases and J 3 bases, leaving 14 bases between the germline ends. The DNA for the CDR3 is TGTGCCGGAGGGACCGCGGGTGGAAACACCATATATTTT. Translated: CAGGTAGGNTIYF.

This sequence joins TRBV7-9 and TRBJ2-2; TRBD2 matches at 7 bases. J lost 3 bases, V lost 3 bases, and 4 bases had no gene match. CDR3 length: 15 amino acids. Germline V gene lookup returns CDR1 SEHNR and CDR2 FQNEAQ (reference sequence). In DNA form, the CDR3 reads TGTGCCAGCAGCTTGGGACTAATGGACACCGGGGAGCTGTTTTTT. It yields the protein CASSLGLMDTGELFF.

This clonotype was observed at least ten times. This rearrangement joins TRBV5-1 to TRBJ1-6, with D hard to call. The CDR3 spans 17 residues. Trimming took off 0 bases at V and 3 bases at J, with 13 bases between the two ends. Germline loops: CDR1 SGHRS, CDR2 YFSETQ. Written as DNA, the CDR3 is TGCGCCAGCAGCTTGGCCCTCGGCCGGGACTATAATTCACCCCTCCACTTT. As protein: CASSLALGRDYNSPLHF. The entire variable domain, with the rest obtained from reference TRBV5-1 and TRBJ1-6, is as follows: KAGVTQTPRYLIKTRGQQVTLSCSPISGHRSVSWYQQTPGQGLQFLFEYFSETQRNKGNFPGRFSGRQFSNSRSEMNVSTLELGDSALYLCASSLALGRDYNSPLHFGNGTRLTVT.

The rearrangement joins TRBV20-1 to TRBJ2-3, with 7 bases lining up with TRBD2. The germline CDR1 and CDR2 sequences are DFQATT and SNEGSKA (reference sequence). J was trimmed by 11 bases and V by 1 base; bases with no gene match: 18. The CDR3 covers 16 residues. Here the CDR3 reads CSARGWGGRLIDVQYF. The CDR3 DNA follows: TGCAGTGCTAGAGGGTGGGGCGGGAGATTGATAGATGTGCAGTATTTT.

At least ten counts were recorded for this clonotype. The V call is TRBV7-6, the J call TRBJ1-2; no clear D. V gave up 1 base and J gave up 5 bases, with 11 bases separating them. CDR3 length: 14 amino acids. In germline, CDR1 is SGHVS, CDR2 FNYEAQ. CDR3 region: CASSLDPGSYGYTF. The CDR3 DNA follows: TGTGCCAGCAGCTTAGATCCCGGATCATATGGCTACACCTTC.

As to this clonotype: Compared with germline, one end of the junction differs, possibly owing to a read error. V gene TRBV6-5 combines with J gene TRBJ2-3; the match to TRBD2 covers 9 bases. CDR1 and CDR2 (germline): MNHEY, SVGAGI. CDR3 length: 17 residues. The CDR3 is CASSHSIAGGGPDTQYF. In nucleotides, the CDR3 is TGTGCCAGCAGTCACTCGATTGCGGGAGGGGGTCCAGATACGCAGTATTTT.

This clonotype is medium-sized in the sample. This rearrangement joins TRBV29-1 to TRBJ2-5, with D tentatively TRBD1 (5 bases). The V gene lost 3 bases and the J gene lost 3 bases, with 8 bases spanning the gap. Per the germline V gene, CDR1 is SQVTM and CDR2 is ANQGSEA. The CDR3 has 12 amino acids. CDR3 residues: CSVEGREETQYF. CDR3 coding DNA: TGCAGCGTTGAGGGCAGGGAAGAGACCCAGTACTTC.

This clonotype has at least ten counts. The chain carries TRBV7-9 and TRBJ2-7; 7 nucleotides match TRBD2. From germline, CDR1 is SEHNR and CDR2 FQNEAQ (reference sequence). Trimming at V came to 2 bases and at J to 0 bases, leaving 4 bases not matched to a gene. The CDR3 has 15 residues. CDR3 residues: CASSLLGGSSYEQYF. CDR3 bases: TGTGCCAGCAGCTTACTGGGGGGGAGCTCCTACGAGCAGTACTTC.

This clonotype was observed at least ten times. The gene calls are TRBV15 and TRBJ2-5, with TRBD2 as a possible D gene (6 bases). Germline CDR1 reads LNHNV; CDR2 reads YYDKDF (reference sequence). The V and J ends lost 1 base and 6 bases respectively, with 9 bases between them. CDR3 size: 13 residues. CDR3 bases: TGTGCCACCAGCAGAGTCCGGGAGCAGACCCAGTACTTC. Amino acid sequence: CATSRVREQTQYF.

This clonotype was picked up a small number of times. This could be a read error, since a much larger clone is one nucleotide away. The rearrangement joins TRBV6-5 to TRBJ1-5; no definite D call. The CDR3 is made up of 14 amino acids. Germline CDR1 and CDR2: MNHEY and SVGAGI. V was cut by 6 bases and J by 3 bases, with 12 bases left in between. The CDR3 nucleotides are TGTGCCAGCAGACATCAAAGGAACAATCAGCCCCAGCATTTT. Its protein product is CASRHQRNNQPQHF.

J is TRBJ2-3 and V is TRBV5-1, with a possible D match to TRBD2 (5 bases). This CDR3 contains 13 residues. CDR1 is SGHRS, CDR2 YFSETQ, per germline. Trimming removed 1 base from V and 11 bases from J, with 14 bases in between. This CDR3 is CASSLPGVREQYF. The CDR3 bases are TGCGCCAGCAGCTTGCCTGGGGTGAGGGAGCAGTATTTT.

This clonotype was counted many times. V usage is TRBV3-1 and J usage is TRBJ1-5; D gene unclear. V shed 4 bases and J shed 0 bases, with 7 bases lying between them. The CDR3 is 14 residues long. Germline assignment: CDR1 LGHDT and CDR2 YNNKEL (reference sequence). CDR3 nucleotides: TGTGCCAGCAGCCGGGGAAATAGCAATCAGCCCCAGCATTTT. The encoded protein is CASSRGNSNQPQHF. Full variable domain (missing parts from reference TRBV3-1 and TRBJ1-5): DTAVSQTPKYLVTQMGNDKSIKCEQNLGHDTMYWYKQDSKKFLKIMFSYNNKELIINETVPNRFSPKSPDKAHLNLHINSLELGDSAVYFCASSRGNSNQPQHFGDGTRLSIL.

This clonotype was counted many times. This chain links TRBV4-2 with TRBJ1-2, with D uncertain. CDR1 is LGHNA, CDR2 YNFKEQ, per germline. The CDR3 spans 14 residues. Trimming removed 0 bases from V and 2 bases from J, with 7 bases in between. CDR3 nucleotides: TGTGCCAGCAGCCAAGATTCCGTGAACTATGGCTACACCTTC. This encodes CASSQDSVNYGYTF.

This clonotype has at least ten counts. The chain joins TRBV19 to TRBJ2-1; D may correspond to TRBD1 or TRBD2 (5 bases each). CDR3 size: 14 residues. CDR1 LNHDA and CDR2 SQIVND come from the germline V gene (reference sequence). The ends were cut back, 3 bases at V and 9 bases at J, with 15 bases in the middle. Written as DNA, the CDR3 is TGTGCCAGTAGTATGGGTTGGGGACGGCCTGAGCAGTTCTTC. It yields the protein CASSMGWGRPEQFF. Filled out from reference TRBV19 and TRBJ2-1, the complete variable domain reads DGGITQSPKYLFRKEGQNVTLSCEQNLNHDAMYWYRQDPGQGLRLIYYSQIVNDFQKGDIAEGYSVSREKKESFPLTVTSAQKNPTAFYLCASSMGWGRPEQFFGPGTRLTVL.

This clonotype was seen ten or more times. The chain uses TRBV27 and TRBJ1-2, with D uncertain. Germline lookup yields CDR1 MNHEY and CDR2 SMNVEV (reference sequence). Between the trimmed V and J ends, which lost 6 bases and 2 bases, there was a span of 13 bases. There are 14 residues in the CDR3. CDR3 sequence: CASRTMGSNYGYTF. The CDR3 DNA is TGTGCCAGCAGGACGATGGGATCGAACTATGGCTACACCTTC.

This clonotype was observed at least ten times. The V and J genes are TRBV5-1 and TRBJ2-2, with 7 bases aligning to TRBD2. CDR1 and CDR2 from the germline V gene are SGHRS and YFSETQ. Trimming cost V 3 bases and J 5 bases; bases outside gene matches: 16. This CDR3 has 18 amino acids. This CDR3 is CASSSPAGAVPRTGELFF. The CDR3 coding sequence is TGCGCCAGCAGCTCCCCGGCGGGAGCGGTACCCAGAACCGGGGAGCTGTTTTTT.

This clonotype came up a few times. A much larger clone differs from this one at a single base, so this may be a read error. V and J are TRBV20-1 and TRBJ2-7; 10 bases are shared with TRBD2. The length of the CDR3 is 14 residues. The germline CDR1 and CDR2 sequences are DFQATT and SNEGSKA (reference sequence). The CDR3 DNA follows: TGCAGTGCCCGAAGCGGGAGGGCCTCCTCCGAGCAGTACTTC. It translates to CSARSGRASSEQYF.